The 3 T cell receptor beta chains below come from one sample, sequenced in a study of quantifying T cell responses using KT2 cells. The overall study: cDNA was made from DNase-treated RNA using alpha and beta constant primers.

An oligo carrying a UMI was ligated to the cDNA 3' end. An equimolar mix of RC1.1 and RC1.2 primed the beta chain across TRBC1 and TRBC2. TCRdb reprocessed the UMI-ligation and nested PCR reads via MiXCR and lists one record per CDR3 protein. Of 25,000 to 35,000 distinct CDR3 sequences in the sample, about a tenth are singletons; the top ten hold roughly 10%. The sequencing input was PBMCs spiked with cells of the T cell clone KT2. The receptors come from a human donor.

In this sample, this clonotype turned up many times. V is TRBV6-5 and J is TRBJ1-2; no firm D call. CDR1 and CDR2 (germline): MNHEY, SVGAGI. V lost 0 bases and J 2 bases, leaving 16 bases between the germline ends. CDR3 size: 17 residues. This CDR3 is CASSYSGPGDANYGYTF. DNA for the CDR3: TGTGCCAGCAGTTACTCCGGGCCGGGCGACGCCAACTATGGCTACACCTTC.

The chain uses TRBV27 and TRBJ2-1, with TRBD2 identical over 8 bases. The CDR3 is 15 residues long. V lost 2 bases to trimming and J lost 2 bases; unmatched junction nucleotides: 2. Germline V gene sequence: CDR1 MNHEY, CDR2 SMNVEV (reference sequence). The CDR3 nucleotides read TGTGCCAGCAGTTTAACGGGAGGGACCTACAATGAGCAGTTCTTC. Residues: CASSLTGGTYNEQFF.

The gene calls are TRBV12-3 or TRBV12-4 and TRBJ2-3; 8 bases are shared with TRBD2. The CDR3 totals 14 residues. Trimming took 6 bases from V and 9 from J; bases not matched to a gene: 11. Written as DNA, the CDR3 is TGTGCCAGCAGCCGAGGGGCCGAGCGGGGGACGCAGTATTTT. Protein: CASSRGAERGTQYF.